These T cell receptor beta chains were read from a single sample in a study of CD4+ T cells in melanoma. Clones were sequenced by immunoSEQ multiplex PCR, and TCRdb holds only the in-frame ones, with some missing. The repertoire holds some 11,000 clones, with about 66% as singletons. Sequencing was done on a sample of cells from a culture (not recorded whether cultured in vitro). The receptor set was obtained from a human donor with melanoma. Each CDR3 is given with its conserved first and last residue. The order of the fields is CDR3 DNA, CDR3 protein, clone size, V gene, J gene, D gene. A D gene is named only where the DNA matches it firmly. Size tells how often a clone was seen (once, few, many) or the class of an expanded clone, and some rows leave it out.

DNA: TGTGCCAGCAGCTCTATTACCTCTGGAAACACCATATATTTT
CDR3: CASSSITSGNTIYF
size: medium-sized
V: TRBV11-2
J: TRBJ1-3
D: NA

DNA: TGTGCCAGCAGCCCCACAACCCGGACAGGCTTGCATGAAGCTTTCTTT
CDR3: CASSPTTRTGLHEAFF
size: few
V: TRBV9
J: TRBJ1-1
D: TRBD1

DNA: TGCGCCAGCAGCGCGAGGGGGTCCGTTGGCTACACCTTC
CDR3: CASSARGSVGYTF
size: NA
V: TRBV5-1
J: TRBJ1-2
D: NA

DNA: TGTGCCAGCAGCTTAGTTGGTTCCGGGGAGCTGTTTTTT
CDR3: CASSLVGSGELFF
size: NA
V: TRBV11-3
J: TRBJ2-2
D: NA

DNA: TGCGCCAGCAGCTCGGGACTAACGAATGAGCAGTTCTTC
CDR3: CASSSGLTNEQFF
size: NA
V: TRBV5-1
J: TRBJ2-1
D: TRBD2

DNA: TGTGCCAGCAGCCGAACCGGGGTGGGATCACCCCTCCACTTT
CDR3: CASSRTGVGSPLHF
size: NA
V: TRBV4-2
J: TRBJ1-6
D: NA

DNA: TGTGCCAGCAGTTTTACTCGCTTCGGCACTCTCAATGAGCAGTTCTTC
CDR3: CASSFTRFGTLNEQFF
size: NA
V: TRBV6-5
J: TRBJ2-1
D: NA

DNA: TGTGCCAGCCGCGACCGGGGACGAGGAAACACCATATATTTT
CDR3: CASRDRGRGNTIYF
size: few
V: TRBV7-9
J: TRBJ1-3
D: NA

DNA: TGTGCCAGCAGCTTAAGGGGGTCCACTGAAGCTTTCTTT
CDR3: CASSLRGSTEAFF
size: few
V: TRBV11-2
J: TRBJ1-1
D: NA

DNA: TGTGCCACCAGCAGAGGGGGGCGGGAGACCCAGTACTTC
CDR3: CATSRGGRETQYF
size: NA
V: TRBV15
J: TRBJ2-5
D: NA

DNA: TGTGCCAGCAGCTTAACAACGAATAAAGAGACCCAGTACTTC
CDR3: CASSLTTNKETQYF
size: NA
V: TRBV11-3
J: TRBJ2-5
D: NA

DNA: TGTGCCAGCAGCGACCGGGACAGGGAAAAACTGTTTTTT
CDR3: CASSDRDREKLFF
size: NA
V: TRBV2
J: TRBJ1-4
D: TRBD1

DNA: TGCGCCAGCAGCCAAGGCCCGGGGCAGACACCCCTCCACTTT
CDR3: CASSQGPGQTPLHF
size: few
V: TRBV4-1
J: TRBJ1-6
D: NA

DNA: TGTGCCAGCAGTGGAGTTCAGGGTCGAAATGTGCTAGGCGAGCAGTACTTC
CDR3: CASSGVQGRNVLGEQYF
size: few
V: TRBV2
J: TRBJ2-7
D: NA

DNA: TGTGCCAGCAGTTTCACCACCTCAACCTACAATGAGCAGTTCTTC
CDR3: CASSFTTSTYNEQFF
size: few
V: TRBV5-4
J: TRBJ2-1
D: NA

DNA: TGCGCCAGCAGCTTGGGTAGCGGGGACACCGGGGAGCTGTTTTTT
CDR3: CASSLGSGDTGELFF
size: NA
V: TRBV5-1
J: TRBJ2-2
D: TRBD2

DNA: TGTGCCAGCAGTGAAGAGACAGGGTGGGGCTACACCTTC
CDR3: CASSEETGWGYTF
size: NA
V: TRBV6-1
J: TRBJ1-2
D: TRBD1

DNA: TGTGCCAGCTCACGTTCAGGGGAGGGCACAGATACGCAGTATTTT
CDR3: CASSRSGEGTDTQYF
size: NA
V: TRBV18
J: TRBJ2-3
D: NA

DNA: TGTGCCAGCAGCGCCCAGGGGGCGAGCTCTGGAAACACCATATATTTT
CDR3: CASSAQGASSGNTIYF
size: NA
V: TRBV7-9
J: TRBJ1-3
D: TRBD1

DNA: TGTGCCAGTAGTATAGACCGCCGGGACAGGGATGACTATGGCTACACCTTC
CDR3: CASSIDRRDRDDYGYTF
size: NA
V: TRBV19
J: TRBJ1-2
D: TRBD1

DNA: TGTGCCAGTAGTTCGACAGGAGCCGCACACTATGGCTACACCTTC
CDR3: CASSSTGAAHYGYTF
size: few
V: TRBV19
J: TRBJ1-2
D: NA

DNA: TGTGCCACCAGCAGAGGCGAACAGGGAGGTGAGCAGTTCTTC
CDR3: CATSRGEQGGEQFF
size: NA
V: TRBV15
J: TRBJ2-1
D: NA